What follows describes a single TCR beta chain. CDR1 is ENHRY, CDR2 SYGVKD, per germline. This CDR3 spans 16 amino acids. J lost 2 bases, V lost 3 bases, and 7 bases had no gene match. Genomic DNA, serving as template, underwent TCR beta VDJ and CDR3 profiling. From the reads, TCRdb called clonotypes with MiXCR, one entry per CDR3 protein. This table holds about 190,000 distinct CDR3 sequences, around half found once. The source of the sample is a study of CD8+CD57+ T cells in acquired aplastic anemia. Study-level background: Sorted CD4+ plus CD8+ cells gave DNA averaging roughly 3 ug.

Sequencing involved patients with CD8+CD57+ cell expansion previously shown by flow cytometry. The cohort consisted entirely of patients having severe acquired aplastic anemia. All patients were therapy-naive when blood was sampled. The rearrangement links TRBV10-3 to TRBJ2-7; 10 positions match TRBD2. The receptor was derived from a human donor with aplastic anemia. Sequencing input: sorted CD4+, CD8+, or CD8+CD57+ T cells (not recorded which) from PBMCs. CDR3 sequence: CAISDNLAGGPYEQYF. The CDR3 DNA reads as TGTGCCATCAGTGACAACTTAGCGGGAGGTCCCTACGAGCAGTACTTC.